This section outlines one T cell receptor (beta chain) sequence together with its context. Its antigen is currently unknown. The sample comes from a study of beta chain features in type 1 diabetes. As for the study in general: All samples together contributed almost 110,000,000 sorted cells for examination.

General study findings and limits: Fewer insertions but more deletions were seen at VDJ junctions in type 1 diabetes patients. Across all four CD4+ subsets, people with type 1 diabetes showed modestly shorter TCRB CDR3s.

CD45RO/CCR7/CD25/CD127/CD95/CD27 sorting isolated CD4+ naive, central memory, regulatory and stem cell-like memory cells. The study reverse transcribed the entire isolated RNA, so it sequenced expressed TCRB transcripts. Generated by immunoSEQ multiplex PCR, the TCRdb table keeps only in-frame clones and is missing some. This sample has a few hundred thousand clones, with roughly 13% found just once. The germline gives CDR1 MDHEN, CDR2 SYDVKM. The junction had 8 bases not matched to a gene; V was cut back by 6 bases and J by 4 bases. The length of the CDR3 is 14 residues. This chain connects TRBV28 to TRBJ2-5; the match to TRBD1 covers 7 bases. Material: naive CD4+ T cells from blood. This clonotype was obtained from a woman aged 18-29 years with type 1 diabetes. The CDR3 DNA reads TGTGCCAGCAGACTACAGGGGATCCGAGAGACCCAGTACTTC. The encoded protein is CASRLQGIRETQYF.